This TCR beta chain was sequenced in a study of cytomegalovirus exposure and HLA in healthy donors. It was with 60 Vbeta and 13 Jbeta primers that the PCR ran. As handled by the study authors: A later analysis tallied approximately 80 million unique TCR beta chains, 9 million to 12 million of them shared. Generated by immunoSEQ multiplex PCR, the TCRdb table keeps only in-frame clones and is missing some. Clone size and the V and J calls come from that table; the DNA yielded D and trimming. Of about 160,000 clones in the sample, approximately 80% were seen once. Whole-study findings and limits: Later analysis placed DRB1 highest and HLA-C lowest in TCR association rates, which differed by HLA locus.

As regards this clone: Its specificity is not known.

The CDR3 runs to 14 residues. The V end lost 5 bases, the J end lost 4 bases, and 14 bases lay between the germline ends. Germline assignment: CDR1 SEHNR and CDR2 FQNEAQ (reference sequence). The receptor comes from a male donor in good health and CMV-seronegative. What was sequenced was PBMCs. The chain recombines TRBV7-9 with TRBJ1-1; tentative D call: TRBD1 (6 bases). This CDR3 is CASSPGAVSTEAFF. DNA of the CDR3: TGTGCCAGCAGCCCAGGGGCGGTGAGCACTGAAGCTTTCTTT.